Listed here is a single TCR beta chain. What it binds is not known. These data come from a study of shared clonotypes between healthy human individuals. Study-wide points: Rarefaction analysis demonstrated incomplete sorted-subset sequencing notwithstanding large depth. It was observed that 5% to 6.5% of naive CD4 clonotypes were shared across several donors. Relative to memory subsets, naive subsets generally showed larger estimated richness.

CD45RO-negative cells were positively selected for CCR7, leaving out terminally differentiated effector memory CD45RA+ cells. The study drew its donors from healthy HIV-negative adults without recent acute infections or vaccinations. Profiling relied on immunoSEQ multiplex PCR, and the TCRdb table lists in-frame clones only, not all of them. The sample contains around 1.9 million clones, just under 95% of which appear only once. Looked up from germline, CDR1 is MDHEN and CDR2 is SYDVKM. The V gene lost 5 bases and the J gene lost 0 bases, with 13 bases spanning the gap. The CDR3 has 15 amino acids. The specimen sequenced was naive CD8+ T cells from PBMCs. The chain joins TRBV28 to TRBJ1-1, with unresolved D. The clonotype was recovered from a man between 18 and 35 years old in good health. Some clones in this sample may be carry-over from other donors' samples. The CDR3 sequence: CASSPVTLLNTEAFF. The CDR3 region has the DNA TGTGCCAGCAGTCCCGTTACACTACTGAACACTGAAGCTTTCTTT.